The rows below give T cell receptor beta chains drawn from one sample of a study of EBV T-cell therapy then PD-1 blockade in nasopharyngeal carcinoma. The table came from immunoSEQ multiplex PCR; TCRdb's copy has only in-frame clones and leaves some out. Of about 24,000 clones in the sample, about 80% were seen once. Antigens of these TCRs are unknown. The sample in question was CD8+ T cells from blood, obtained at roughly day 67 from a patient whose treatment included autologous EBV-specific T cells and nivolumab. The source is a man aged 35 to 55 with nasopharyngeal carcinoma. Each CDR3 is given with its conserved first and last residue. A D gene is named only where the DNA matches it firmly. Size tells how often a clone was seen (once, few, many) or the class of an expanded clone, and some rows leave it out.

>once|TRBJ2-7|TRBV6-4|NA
TGTGCCAGTCTCGGAACAGGGTCAGAGTCCTACGAGCAGTACTTC
CASLGTGSESYEQYF
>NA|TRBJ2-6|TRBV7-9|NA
TGTGCCAGCAGTTTCACAGGGACCGGGGCCAACGTCCTGACTTTC
CASSFTGTGANVLTF
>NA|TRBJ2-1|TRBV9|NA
TGTGCCAGCAGCCCGTCCTCTGGGCCCCTCAGCAATGAGCAGTTCTTC
CASSPSSGPLSNEQFF
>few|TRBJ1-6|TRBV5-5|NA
TGTGCCAGCAGCTTTTCACAGGACCTCTCCTATAATTCACCCCTCCACTTT
CASSFSQDLSYNSPLHF
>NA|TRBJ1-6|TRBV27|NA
TGTGCCAGCAGTTTCCCAGGGGTAGCTTCACCCCTCCACTTT
CASSFPGVASPLHF
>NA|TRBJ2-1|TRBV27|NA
TGTGCCAGCAGTTGGAGTCTCGGGACACCATTTAGCTCCTACAATGAGCAGTTCTTC
CASSWSLGTPFSSYNEQFF
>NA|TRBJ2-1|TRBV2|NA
TGTGCCAGCAAGGAAGCGGTACTACCGCCGCGCAATGAGCAGTTCTTC
CASKEAVLPPRNEQFF
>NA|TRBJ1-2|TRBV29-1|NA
TGCAGCGTTGAAGATCGGTCGGCCGTGAACTATGGCTACACCTTC
CSVEDRSAVNYGYTF
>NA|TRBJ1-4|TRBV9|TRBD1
TGTGCCAGCAGCGCCATGACAGGGGTGAATGAAAAACTGTTTTTT
CASSAMTGVNEKLFF
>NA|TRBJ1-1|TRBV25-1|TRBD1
TGTGCCAGCAAGGGGCCTATAGGCGGGGGACAGGAAGCTTTCTTT
CASKGPIGGGQEAFF
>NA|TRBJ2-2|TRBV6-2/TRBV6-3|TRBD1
TGTGCCAGCAGTTACCGGAAAGGCGCGGGACAGGGTAACACCGGGGAGCTGTTTTTT
CASSYRKGAGQGNTGELFF
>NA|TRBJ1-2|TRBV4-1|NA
TGCGCCAGCAGCCAAGCGGGACTGCGCTATGGCTACACCTTC
CASSQAGLRYGYTF
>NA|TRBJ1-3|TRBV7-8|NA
TGTGCCAGCAGCTTAGTACTGGGGGAGGTTGGAAACACCATATATTTT
CASSLVLGEVGNTIYF
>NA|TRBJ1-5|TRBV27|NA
TGTGCCAGCAGTTCTTTCCCAAATTCGAACAAGGATCAGCCCCAGCATTTT
CASSSFPNSNKDQPQHF
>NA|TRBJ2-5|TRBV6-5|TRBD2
TGTGCCAGCAGTTACTCGACTAGCGGGGGAGAGACCCAGTACTTC
CASSYSTSGGETQYF
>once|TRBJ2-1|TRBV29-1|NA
TGCAGCGCCCACCTGGGGAGGAATGAGCAGTTCTTC
CSAHLGRNEQFF
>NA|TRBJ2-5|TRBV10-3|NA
TGTGCCACCGCCAGGCTGCTACAAGAGACCCAGTACTTC
CATARLLQETQYF
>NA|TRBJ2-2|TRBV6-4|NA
TGTGCCAGCAGTGCCGAAGGGGGGACCGGGGAGCTGTTTTTT
CASSAEGGTGELFF
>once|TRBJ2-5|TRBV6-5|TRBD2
TGTGCCAGCAGTCCCGACTTGGAGCGGGGAGAGACCCAGTACTTC
CASSPDLERGETQYF
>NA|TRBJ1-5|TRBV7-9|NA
TGTGCCAGCAGCTTAACGGCAGCCGGCAATCAGCCCCAGCATTTT
CASSLTAAGNQPQHF
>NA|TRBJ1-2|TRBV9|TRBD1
TGTGCCAGCAGCCCCTGGACAGGGCTCCAGGATGGCTACACCTTC
CASSPWTGLQDGYTF
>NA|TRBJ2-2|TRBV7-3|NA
TGTGCCAGCAGCTTAAATTCCGTAGGCACCGGGGAGCTGTTTTTT
CASSLNSVGTGELFF
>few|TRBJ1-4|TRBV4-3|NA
TGCGCCAGCAGCCAAACAGGGAGTTTACTGTTTTTT
CASSQTGSLLFF
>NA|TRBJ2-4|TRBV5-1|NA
TGCGCCAGCAGCCAGCGCACGGCGGCCAAAAACATTCAGTACTTC
CASSQRTAAKNIQYF
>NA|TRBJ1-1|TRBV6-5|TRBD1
TGTGCCAGCACCTTGATCGGGACAGGGAAAACTGAAGCTTTCTTT
CASTLIGTGKTEAFF
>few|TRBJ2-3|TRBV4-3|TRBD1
TGCGCCAGCAGCCCGACAGGGGGGGCAGATACGCAGTATTTT
CASSPTGGADTQYF
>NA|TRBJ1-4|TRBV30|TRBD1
TGTGCCTGGAGTCTGGGCCGGGACAGCAGGGAAAAACTGTTTTTT
CAWSLGRDSREKLFF